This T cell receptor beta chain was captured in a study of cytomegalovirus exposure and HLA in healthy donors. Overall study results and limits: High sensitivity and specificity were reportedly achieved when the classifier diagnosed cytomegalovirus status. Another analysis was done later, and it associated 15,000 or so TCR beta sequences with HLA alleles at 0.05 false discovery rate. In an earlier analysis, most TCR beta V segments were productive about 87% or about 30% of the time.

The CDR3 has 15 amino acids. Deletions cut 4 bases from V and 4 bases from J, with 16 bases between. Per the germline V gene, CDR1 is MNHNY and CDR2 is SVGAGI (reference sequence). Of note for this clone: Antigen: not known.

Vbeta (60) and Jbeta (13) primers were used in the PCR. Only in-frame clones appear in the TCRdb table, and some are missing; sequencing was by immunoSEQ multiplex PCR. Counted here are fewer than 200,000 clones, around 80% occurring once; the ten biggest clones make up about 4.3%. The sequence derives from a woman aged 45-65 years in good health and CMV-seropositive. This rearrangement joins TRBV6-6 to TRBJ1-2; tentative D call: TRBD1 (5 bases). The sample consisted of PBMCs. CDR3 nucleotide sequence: TGTGCCAGCAGTTCCCTCCCGACAGTCTCCTATGGCTACACCTTC. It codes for CASSSLPTVSYGYTF.